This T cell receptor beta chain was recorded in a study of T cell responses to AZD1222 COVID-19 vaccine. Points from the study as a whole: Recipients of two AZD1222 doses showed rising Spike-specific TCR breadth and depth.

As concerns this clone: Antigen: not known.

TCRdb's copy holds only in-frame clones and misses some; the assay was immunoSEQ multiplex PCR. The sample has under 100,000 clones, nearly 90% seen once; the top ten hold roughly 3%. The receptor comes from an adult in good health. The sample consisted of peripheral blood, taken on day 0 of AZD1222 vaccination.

CDR3 residues: CASSHGRGNQPQHF. In DNA, the CDR3 is TGTGCCAGCAGCCACGGGAGGGGCAATCAGCCCCAGCATTTT. The V and J genes are TRBV6-2 or TRBV6-3 and TRBJ1-5, with D unresolved. The CDR3 sequence is 14 residues long. V was shortened by 6 bases and J by 2 bases, with 11 bases between the two germline ends. Germline CDR1 reads MNHEY; CDR2 reads SVGEGT.